This TCR beta chain was captured by sequencing in a study of T cell responses to AZD1222 COVID-19 vaccine. Regarding the study as a whole: Mostly white British, mostly female donors; authors suggested clonal diversity may be underestimated. Across spike, vaccine-associated CD4 TCRs were found, dominant at 160-218 and 743-854.

Sequencing was performed with immunoSEQ multiplex PCR; in TCRdb, only in-frame clones are kept and a portion is missing. The sample records roughly 140,000 clones, 85% to 95% being singletons. V was shortened by 6 bases and J by 2 bases, with 12 bases between the two germline ends. Germline V gives CDR1 SNHLY, CDR2 FYNNEI. The CDR3 sequence is 14 residues long. A word on this clone: Its antigen is unknown.

This rearrangement joins TRBV2 to TRBJ2-3, with D possibly TRBD2 on 6 matching bases. This specimen consisted of peripheral blood, obtained 28 days after the second AZD1222 dose. This clonotype was sampled from an adult who received the AZD1222 COVID-19 vaccine. The CDR3 nucleotides are TGTGCCAGCAGAGGAGGGCTAGCCACAGATACGCAGTATTTT. It translates to CASRGGLATDTQYF.